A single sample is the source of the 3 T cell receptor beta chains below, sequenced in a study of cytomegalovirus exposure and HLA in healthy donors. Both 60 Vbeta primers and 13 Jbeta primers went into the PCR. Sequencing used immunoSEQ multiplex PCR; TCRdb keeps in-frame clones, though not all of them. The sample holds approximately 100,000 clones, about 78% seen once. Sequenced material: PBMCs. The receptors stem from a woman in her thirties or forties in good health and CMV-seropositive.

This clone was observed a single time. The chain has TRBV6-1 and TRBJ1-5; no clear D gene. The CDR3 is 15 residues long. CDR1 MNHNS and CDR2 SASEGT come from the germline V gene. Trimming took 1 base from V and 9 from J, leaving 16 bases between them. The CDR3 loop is CASSEDRDPMRPQHF. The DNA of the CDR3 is TGTGCCAGCAGTGAAGACCGGGATCCCATGCGGCCCCAGCATTTT.

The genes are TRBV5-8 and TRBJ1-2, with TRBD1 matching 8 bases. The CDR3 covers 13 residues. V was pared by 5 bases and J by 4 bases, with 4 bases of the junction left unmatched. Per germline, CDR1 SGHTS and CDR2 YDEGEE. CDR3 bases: TGTGCCAGCAGGTCGACAGGGGTCTATGGCTACACCTTC. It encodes CASRSTGVYGYTF.

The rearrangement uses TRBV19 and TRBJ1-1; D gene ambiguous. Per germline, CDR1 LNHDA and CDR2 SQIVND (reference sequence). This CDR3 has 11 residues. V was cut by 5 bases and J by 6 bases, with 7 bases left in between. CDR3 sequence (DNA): TGTGCCAGTAGTCGGCGGGCTGAAGCTTTCTTT. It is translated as CASSRRAEAFF.